Sequencing of this TCR beta chain was carried out in a study of T cells in Graves' hyperthyroidism and ophthalmopathy. Diagnoses were made from clinical symptoms, serum measures (thyroxine and TRAb), thyroid ultrasound and orbital computed tomography. This clonotype was seen repeatedly, ten times or more. Antigen: not known. The CDR3 is 13 residues long. The germline gives CDR1 SGHAT, CDR2 FQNNGV. Trimming took off 1 base at V and 8 bases at J, with 11 bases between the two ends. Amplified TCR beta CDR3 regions came from RNA transcripts. Using the HTBI primer set, a first-round RT-PCR was run on the TCR CDR3. TCRdb called the multiplex PCR reads again in MiXCR, with one record for every CDR3 protein. The repertoire holds a few hundred thousand distinct CDR3 sequences, with approximately 13% as singletons. Findings and caveats of the study: A model using 13 V-J features told ophthalmopathy apart from stable hyperthyroidism.

V and J are TRBV11-2 and TRBJ1-2; D ambiguous. The sequenced sample was blood. The TCR comes from a woman under 30 with Graves' hyperthyroidism. DNA for the CDR3: TGTGCCAGCAGCTTAGGGTCTGATATGGGCTACACCTTC. Its translation: CASSLGSDMGYTF.